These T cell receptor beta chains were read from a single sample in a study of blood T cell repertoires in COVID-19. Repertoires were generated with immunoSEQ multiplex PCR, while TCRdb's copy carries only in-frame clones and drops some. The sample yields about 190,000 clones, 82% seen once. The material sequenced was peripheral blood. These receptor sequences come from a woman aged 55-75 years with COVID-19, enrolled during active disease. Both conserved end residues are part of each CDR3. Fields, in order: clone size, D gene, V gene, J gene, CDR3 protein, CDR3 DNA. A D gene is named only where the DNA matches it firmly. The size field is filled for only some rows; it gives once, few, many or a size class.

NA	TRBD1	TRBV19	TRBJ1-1	CASSTGGQNTEAFF	TGTGCCAGTAGTACAGGGGGCCAGAACACTGAAGCTTTCTTT
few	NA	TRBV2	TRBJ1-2	CASSDAVNYGYTF	TGTGCCAGCAGTGATGCAGTTAACTATGGCTACACCTTC
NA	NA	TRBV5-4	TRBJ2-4	CASSSDRNIQYF	TGTGCCAGCAGCTCGGACAGAAACATTCAGTACTTC
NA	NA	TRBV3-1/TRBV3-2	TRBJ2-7	CASSQRGERSYEQYF	TGTGCCAGCAGCCAGCGAGGTGAACGTTCCTACGAGCAGTACTTC
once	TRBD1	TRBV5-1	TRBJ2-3	CASSSGQGTDTQYF	TGCGCCAGCAGCTCGGGACAGGGCACAGATACGCAGTATTTT
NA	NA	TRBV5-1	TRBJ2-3	CASSLGTRTDTQYF	TGCGCCAGCAGCTTGGGGACTCGCACAGATACGCAGTATTTT
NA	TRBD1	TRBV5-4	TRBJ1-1	CASSLRDRVNTEAFF	TGTGCCAGCAGCCTCCGGGACAGGGTGAACACTGAAGCTTTCTTT
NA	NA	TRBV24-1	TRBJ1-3	CATSDLQGQGRNTIYF	TGTGCCACCAGTGATTTGCAAGGGCAGGGGAGAAACACCATATATTTT
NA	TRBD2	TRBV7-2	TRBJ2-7	CASSPVPGLAASYEQYF	TGTGCCAGCAGCCCTGTACCCGGACTAGCGGCCTCCTACGAGCAGTACTTC
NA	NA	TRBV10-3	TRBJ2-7	CAISDAARVPYEQYF	TGTGCCATCAGTGACGCGGCCCGCGTACCCTACGAGCAGTACTTC
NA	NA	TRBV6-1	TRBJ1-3	CASSEGGDTGNTIYF	TGTGCCAGCAGTGAAGGCGGGGATACTGGAAACACCATATATTTT
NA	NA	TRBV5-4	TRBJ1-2	CASSLGAGNYGYTF	TGTGCCAGCAGCTTGGGCGCGGGAAACTATGGCTACACCTTC
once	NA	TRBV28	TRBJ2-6	CASRVGANVLTF	TGTGCCAGCCGCGTAGGGGCCAACGTCCTGACTTTC
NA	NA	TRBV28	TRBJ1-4	CASRWARGNEKLFF	TGTGCCAGCAGGTGGGCCAGGGGCAATGAAAAACTGTTTTTT
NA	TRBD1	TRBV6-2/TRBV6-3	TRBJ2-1	CASSYSGTGGVYGSYNEQFF	TGTGCCAGCAGTTACTCTGGGACAGGGGGCGTTTATGGATCCTACAATGAGCAGTTCTTC
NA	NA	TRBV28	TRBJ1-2	CASREQSFYGYTF	TGTGCCAGCAGGGAACAGAGCTTCTATGGCTACACCTTC
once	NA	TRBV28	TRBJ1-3	CASSPEDGFSGNTIYF	TGTGCCAGCAGTCCAGAAGACGGGTTCTCTGGAAACACCATATATTTT
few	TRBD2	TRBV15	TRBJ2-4	CATSRDLGGRAIF	TGTGCCACCAGCAGAGATCTGGGCGGGAGGGCGATCTTC
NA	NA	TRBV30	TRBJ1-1	CAWSRILGTEAFF	TGTGCCTGGAGCCGTATACTTGGTACTGAAGCTTTCTTT
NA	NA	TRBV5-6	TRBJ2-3	CASSLYGGSTDTQYF	TGTGCCAGCAGCTTGTATGGGGGGAGCACAGATACGCAGTATTTT
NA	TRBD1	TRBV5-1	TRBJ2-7	CASSLEPGQGNYEQYF	TGCGCCAGCAGCCTCGAGCCGGGACAGGGAAACTACGAGCAGTACTTC
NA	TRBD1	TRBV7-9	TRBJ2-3	CAIEQGAADTQYF	TGTGCCATCGAACAGGGGGCCGCAGATACGCAGTATTTT
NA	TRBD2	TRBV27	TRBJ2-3	CASSFNGGDTQYF	TGTGCCAGCAGTTTTAACGGGGGGGATACGCAGTATTTT
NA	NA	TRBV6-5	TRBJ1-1	CASIWGELTEAFF	TGTGCCAGCATCTGGGGGGAATTAACTGAAGCTTTCTTT
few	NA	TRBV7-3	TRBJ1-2	CASSSPGEDYGYTF	TGTGCCAGCAGCTCGCCCGGGGAGGACTATGGCTACACCTTC
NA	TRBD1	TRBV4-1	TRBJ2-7	CASSQRQGSYEQYF	TGCGCCAGCAGCCAAAGACAGGGCTCCTACGAGCAGTACTTC
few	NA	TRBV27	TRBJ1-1	CASTRNGLRAEAFF	TGTGCCAGCACTAGAAATGGGTTGAGGGCTGAAGCTTTCTTT
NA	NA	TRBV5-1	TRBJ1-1	CASSPGGRTEAFF	TGCGCCAGCAGCCCGGGGGGGAGGACTGAAGCTTTCTTT
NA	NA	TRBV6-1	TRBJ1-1	CASSEISRANGEAFF	TGTGCCAGCAGTGAAATCAGCAGGGCAAACGGTGAAGCTTTCTTT
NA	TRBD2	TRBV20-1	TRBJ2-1	CSASGGAGGSSYNEQFF	TGCAGTGCTAGTGGGGGAGCGGGGGGAAGCTCCTACAATGAGCAGTTCTTC
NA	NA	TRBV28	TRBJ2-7	CASSLNRPYEQYF	TGTGCCAGCAGTTTAAACAGACCCTACGAGCAGTACTTC
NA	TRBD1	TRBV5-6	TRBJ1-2	CASSLIQGNGYTF	TGTGCCAGCAGCTTGATACAGGGGAATGGCTACACCTTC
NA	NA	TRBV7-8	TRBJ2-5	CASSLVLQETQYF	TGTGCCAGCAGCTTAGTACTACAAGAGACCCAGTACTTC
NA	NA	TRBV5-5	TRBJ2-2	CASSAPLSSGELFF	TGTGCCAGCAGCGCGCCACTATCTTCCGGGGAGCTGTTTTTT
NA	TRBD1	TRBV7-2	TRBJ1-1	CASSRLASAYDRVAFF	TGTGCCAGCAGCCGTTTAGCATCCGCGTACGACAGGGTGGCTTTCTTT
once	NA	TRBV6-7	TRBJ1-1	CASSYATPGNTEAFF	TGTGCCAGCAGTTACGCTACCCCGGGGAACACTGAAGCTTTCTTT